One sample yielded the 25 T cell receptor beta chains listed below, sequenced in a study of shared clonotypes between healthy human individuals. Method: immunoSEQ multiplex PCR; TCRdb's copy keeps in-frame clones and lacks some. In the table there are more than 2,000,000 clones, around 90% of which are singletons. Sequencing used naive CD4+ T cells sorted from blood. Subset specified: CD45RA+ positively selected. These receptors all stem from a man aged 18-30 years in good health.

This CDR3 is CASSYTGTLGTDTQYF. The CDR3 region has the DNA TGTGCCAGCAGCTACACCGGGACACTCGGCACAGATACGCAGTATTTT. The rearrangement uses TRBV7-2 and TRBJ2-3; maybe TRBD1 (6 bases). Germline lookup yields CDR1 SGHTA and CDR2 FQGNSA. The V end was cut by 4 bases, the J end by 1 base, with 15 bases between. The CDR3 is 16 residues long.

The CDR3 nucleotides read TGTGCCAGCAGCTTTTTCAGGACTAGCGGCTACAATGAGCAGTTCTTC. Translated: CASSFFRTSGYNEQFF. The chain is built from TRBV7-9 and TRBJ2-1; 10 bases are a match to TRBD2. CDR1 and CDR2 (germline): SEHNR, FQNEAQ (reference sequence). There are 16 residues in the CDR3. V trimming: 3 bases; J trimming: 3 bases; junction bases outside the gene matches: 5.

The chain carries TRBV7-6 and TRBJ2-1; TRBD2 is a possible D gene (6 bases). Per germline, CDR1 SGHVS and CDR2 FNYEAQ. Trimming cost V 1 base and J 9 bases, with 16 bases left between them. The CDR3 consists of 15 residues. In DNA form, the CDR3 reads TGTGCCAGCAGCTTAGGGGGGGTTAGCGAGGGTGAGCAGTTCTTC. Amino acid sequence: CASSLGGVSEGEQFF.

The CDR3 nucleotides are TGTGCCAGCAGCCATTGGAGCGGGGGAAGCTCCTACGAGCAGTACTTC. As protein: CASSHWSGGSSYEQYF. V gene TRBV7-9 combines with J gene TRBJ2-7; 8 bases align to TRBD2. CDR1 and CDR2 (germline): SEHNR, FQNEAQ (reference sequence). V lost 5 bases to trimming and J lost 0 bases; unmatched junction nucleotides: 9. The CDR3 runs 16 residues. The full variable domain, in which reference TRBV7-9 and TRBJ2-7 provide the parts outside the CDR3, is DTGVSQNPRHKITKRGQNVTFRCDPISEHNRLYWYRQTLGQGPEFLTYFQNEAQLEKSRLLSDRFSAERPKGSFSTLEIQRTEQGDSAMYLCASSHWSGGSSYEQYFGPGTRLTVT.

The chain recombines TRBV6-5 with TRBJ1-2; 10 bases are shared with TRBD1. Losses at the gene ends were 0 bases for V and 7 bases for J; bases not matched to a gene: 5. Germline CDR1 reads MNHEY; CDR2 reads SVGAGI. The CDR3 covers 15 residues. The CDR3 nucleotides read TGTGCCAGCAGTTACTCCCAGGACAGGGGGTCTGGCTACACCTTC. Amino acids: CASSYSQDRGSGYTF.

CDR3 DNA sequence: TGTGCCAGCAGCCCAAGCCCCGGGACAGGGTCGTACGAGCAGTACTTC. Amino acid sequence: CASSPSPGTGSYEQYF. The chain carries TRBV7-9 and TRBJ2-7; TRBD1 matches at 9 bases. The CDR3 covers 16 residues. Germline V gene lookup returns CDR1 SEHNR and CDR2 FQNEAQ (reference sequence). Trimming took 5 bases from V and 4 from J; bases not matched to a gene: 12. The whole variable domain, remainder taken from reference TRBV7-9 and TRBJ2-7, is DTGVSQNPRHKITKRGQNVTFRCDPISEHNRLYWYRQTLGQGPEFLTYFQNEAQLEKSRLLSDRFSAERPKGSFSTLEIQRTEQGDSAMYLCASSPSPGTGSYEQYFGPGTRLTVT.

The CDR3 reads CASRPAGSYGYTF. CDR3 nucleotide sequence: TGCGCCAGCAGGCCTGCAGGGAGCTATGGCTACACCTTC. The chain employs TRBV5-1 and TRBJ1-2; D might be TRBD1 (5 bases). CDR3 length: 13 amino acids. The germline CDR1 and CDR2 sequences are SGHRS and YFSETQ. Trimming removed 5 bases from V and 4 bases from J, with 12 bases in between.

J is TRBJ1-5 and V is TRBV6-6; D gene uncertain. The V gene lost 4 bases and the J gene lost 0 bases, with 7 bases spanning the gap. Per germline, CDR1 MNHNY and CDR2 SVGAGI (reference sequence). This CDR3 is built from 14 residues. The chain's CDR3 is CASSFIDSNQPQHF. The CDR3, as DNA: TGTGCCAGCAGTTTTATTGATAGCAATCAGCCCCAGCATTTT.

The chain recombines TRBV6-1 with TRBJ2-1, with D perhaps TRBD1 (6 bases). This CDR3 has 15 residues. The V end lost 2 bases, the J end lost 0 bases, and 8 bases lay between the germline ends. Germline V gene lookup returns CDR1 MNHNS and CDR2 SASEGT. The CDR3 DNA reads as TGTGCCAGCAGTGAAAGGACAGACTCCTACAATGAGCAGTTCTTC. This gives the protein CASSERTDSYNEQFF.

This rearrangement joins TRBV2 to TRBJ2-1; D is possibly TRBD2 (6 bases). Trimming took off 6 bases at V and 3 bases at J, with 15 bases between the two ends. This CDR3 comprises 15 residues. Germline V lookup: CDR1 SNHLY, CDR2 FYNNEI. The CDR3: CASRAGQGSYNEQFF. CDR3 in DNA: TGTGCCAGCAGGGCGGGGCAGGGTAGCTACAATGAGCAGTTCTTC.

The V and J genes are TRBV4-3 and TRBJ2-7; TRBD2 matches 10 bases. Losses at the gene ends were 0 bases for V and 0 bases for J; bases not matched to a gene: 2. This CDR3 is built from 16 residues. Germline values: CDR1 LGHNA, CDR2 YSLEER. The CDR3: CASSQDASGSSYEQYF. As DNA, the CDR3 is TGCGCCAGCAGCCAAGATGCTAGCGGGAGCTCCTACGAGCAGTACTTC.

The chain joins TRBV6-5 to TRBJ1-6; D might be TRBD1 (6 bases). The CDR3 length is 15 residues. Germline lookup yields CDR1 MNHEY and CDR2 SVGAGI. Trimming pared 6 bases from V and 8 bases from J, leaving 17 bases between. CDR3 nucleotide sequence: TGTGCCAGCAGAAGGGGGGACGGGCTTTATTCACCCCTCCACTTT. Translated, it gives CASRRGDGLYSPLHF.

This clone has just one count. CDR3 sequence: CSATWVNEQYF. The CDR3 DNA reads TGCAGTGCTACGTGGGTTAACGAGCAGTACTTC. The chain is built from TRBV20-1 and TRBJ2-7; D is uncertain. Germline lookup yields CDR1 DFQATT and CDR2 SNEGSKA (reference sequence). CDR3 length: 11 residues. Trimming took off 4 bases at V and 5 bases at J, with 9 bases between the two ends.

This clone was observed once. CDR3 nucleotide sequence: TGCGCCAGCAGCTTCGCCGGGACAGGGAGCACGATTACCTATGGCTACACCTTC. Translating gives CASSFAGTGSTITYGYTF. The chain recombines TRBV5-1 with TRBJ1-2; 9 bases are a match to TRBD1. The germline V gene has CDR1 SGHRS and CDR2 YFSETQ. V lost 2 bases, J lost 4 bases, and 15 bases stayed unmatched. The CDR3 contains 18 residues.

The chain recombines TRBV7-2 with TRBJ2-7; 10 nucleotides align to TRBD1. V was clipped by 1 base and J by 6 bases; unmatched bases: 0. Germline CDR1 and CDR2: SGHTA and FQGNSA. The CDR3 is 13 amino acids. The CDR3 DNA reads TGTGCCAGCAGCTTAGGGACAGGGGGCGAGCAGTACTTC. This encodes CASSLGTGGEQYF.

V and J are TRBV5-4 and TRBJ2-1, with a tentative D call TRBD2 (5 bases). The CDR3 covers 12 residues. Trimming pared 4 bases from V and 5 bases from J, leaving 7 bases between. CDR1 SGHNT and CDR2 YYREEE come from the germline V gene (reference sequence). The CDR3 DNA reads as TGTGCCAGCAGCCGACTAAACAATGAGCAGTTCTTC. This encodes CASSRLNNEQFF.

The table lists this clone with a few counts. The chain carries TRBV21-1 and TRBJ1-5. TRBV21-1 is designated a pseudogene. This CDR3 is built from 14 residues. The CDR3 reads CASIESISLARQHF. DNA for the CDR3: TGTGCCAGCATAGAGTCTATCAGCCTCGCACGCCAGCATTTT.

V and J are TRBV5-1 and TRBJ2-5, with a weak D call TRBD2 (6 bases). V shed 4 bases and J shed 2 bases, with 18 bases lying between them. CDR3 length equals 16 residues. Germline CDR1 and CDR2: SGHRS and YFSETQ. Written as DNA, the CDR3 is TGCGCCAGCAGCCTGGAGCTGCGGGGAAAGCAAGAGACCCAGTACTTC. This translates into CASSLELRGKQETQYF.

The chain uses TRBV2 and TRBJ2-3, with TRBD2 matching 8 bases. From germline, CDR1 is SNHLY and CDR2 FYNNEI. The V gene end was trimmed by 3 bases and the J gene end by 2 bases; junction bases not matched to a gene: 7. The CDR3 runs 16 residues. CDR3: CASSDRLAGTTDTQYF. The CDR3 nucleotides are TGTGCCAGCAGTGATAGGCTAGCGGGCACCACAGATACGCAGTATTTT. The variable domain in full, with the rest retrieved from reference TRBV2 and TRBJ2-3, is EPEVTQTPSHQVTQMGQEVILRCVPISNHLYFYWYRQILGQKVEFLVSFYNNEISEKSEIFDDQFSVERPDGSNFTLKIRSTKLEDSAMYFCASSDRLAGTTDTQYFGPGTRLTVL.

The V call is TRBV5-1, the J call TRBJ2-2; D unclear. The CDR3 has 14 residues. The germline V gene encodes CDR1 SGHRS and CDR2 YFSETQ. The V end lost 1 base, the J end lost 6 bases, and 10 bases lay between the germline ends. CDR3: CASSLRADAGELFF. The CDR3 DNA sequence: TGCGCCAGCAGCTTGCGGGCGGACGCCGGGGAGCTGTTTTTT.

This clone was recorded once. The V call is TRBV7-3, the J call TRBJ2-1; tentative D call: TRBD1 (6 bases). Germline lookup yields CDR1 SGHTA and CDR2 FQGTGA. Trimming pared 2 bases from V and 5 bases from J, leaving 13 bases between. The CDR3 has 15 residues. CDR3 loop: CASSLQGGYNNEQFF. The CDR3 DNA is TGTGCCAGCAGCTTACAAGGGGGTTATAACAATGAGCAGTTCTTC.

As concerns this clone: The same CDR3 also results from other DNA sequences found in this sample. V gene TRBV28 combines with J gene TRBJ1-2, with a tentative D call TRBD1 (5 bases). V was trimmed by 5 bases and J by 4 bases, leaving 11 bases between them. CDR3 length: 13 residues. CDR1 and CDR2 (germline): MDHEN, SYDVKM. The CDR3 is CASSLSRGYGYTF. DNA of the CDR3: TGTGCCAGCAGTCTCTCTAGGGGCTATGGCTACACCTTC.

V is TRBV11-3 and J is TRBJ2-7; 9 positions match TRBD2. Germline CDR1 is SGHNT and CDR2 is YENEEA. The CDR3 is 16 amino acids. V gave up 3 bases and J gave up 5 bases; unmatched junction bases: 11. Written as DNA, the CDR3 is TGTGCCAGCAGCTTGTTGGTCGGGCGGGGGGGCAACGAGCAGTACTTC. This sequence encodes CASSLLVGRGGNEQYF.

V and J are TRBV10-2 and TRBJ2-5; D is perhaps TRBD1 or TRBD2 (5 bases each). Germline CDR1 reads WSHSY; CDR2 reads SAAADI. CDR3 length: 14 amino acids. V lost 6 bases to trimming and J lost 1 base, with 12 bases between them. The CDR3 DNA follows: TGCGCCAGCAGCTTCCAGGGACCCCAAGAGACCCAGTACTTC. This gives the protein CASSFQGPQETQYF.

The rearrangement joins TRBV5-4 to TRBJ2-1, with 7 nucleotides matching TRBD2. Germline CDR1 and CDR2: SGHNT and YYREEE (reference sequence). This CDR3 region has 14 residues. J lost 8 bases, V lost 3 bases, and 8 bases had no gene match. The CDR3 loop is CASSSKGGSDEQFF. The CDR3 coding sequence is TGTGCCAGCAGCTCCAAGGGAGGGAGTGATGAGCAGTTCTTC.